This section outlines one T cell receptor beta chain sequence together with its context. Its antigen is undetermined. Full-length variable regions came from constant-region reverse primers plus semi-nested Nested Universal Primer A PCR. In TCRdb, the 5' RACE reads were re-called with MiXCR into one record per CDR3 protein. The sample holds more than 6,500 distinct CDR3 sequences, roughly half seen once. Purified naive CD4+ T cells were depleted of CD25+ Tregs. Study-wide points: Tumor Tregs overlapped most with tumor, then blood, naive CD4+ cells.

The source is a female donor with breast cancer. Source material: naive CD4+ T cells sorted from a lymph node. The subset denotes: naive CD4+ T cells, CD4+CD45RA+CD25-.

CDR3 sequence reads: CASSYSREHYGYTF. As DNA, the CDR3 is TGTGCCAGCAGTTACTCGCGGGAGCACTATGGCTACACCTTC. The chain is built from TRBV6-5 and TRBJ1-2; D gene ambiguous. Germline values: CDR1 MNHEY, CDR2 SVGAGI. The CDR3 is 14 residues long. V lost 0 bases, J lost 3 bases, and 8 bases lay in between.